This record concerns one T cell receptor (beta chain) sequence. Its antigen is still unknown. In the PCR, 60 Vbeta and 13 Jbeta primers were used. The table came from immunoSEQ multiplex PCR; TCRdb's copy has only in-frame clones and leaves some out. The repertoire has around 200,000 clones, around 83% of them found once; the top ten carry about 3%. V trimming: 4 bases; J trimming: 4 bases; junction bases outside the gene matches: 2. This CDR3 is 13 amino acids long. Germline-derived CDR1 and CDR2 are LNHDA and SQIVND (reference sequence). This sample was included in a study of cytomegalovirus exposure and HLA in healthy donors. The study, taken as a whole, reports: Productive status was seen about 90% or about 30% of the time for most TCR beta V segments in an earlier analysis.

Sequencing was done on a sample of PBMCs. The sequence came from a woman between 35 and 50 years old in good health and CMV-seronegative. The chain couples TRBV19 to TRBJ2-7, with 9 bases lining up with TRBD1. CDR3 protein: CASSRTGDYEQYF. CDR3 sequence (DNA): TGTGCCAGTAGTAGGACAGGGGATTACGAGCAGTACTTC.